The clone carrying this T cell receptor beta chain was found many times. Antigen: not known. This sample was taken from a study of CD8 T cells in ankylosing spondylitis. In TCRdb, the 5' RACE reads were re-called with MiXCR into one record per CDR3 protein. The sample records 250,000 to 350,000 distinct CDR3 sequences, around 20% being singletons. Study conclusions and caveats: Certain motif variants had earlier been reported in reactive arthritis synovial fluid and blood. Characteristic, it appeared, of ankylosing spondylitis blood was a TCR beta motif of 7 or 8 highly homologous variants.

The receptor was derived from a male donor with ankylosing spondylitis or in good health (not recorded which). The sample consisted of blood, either unsorted or a sorted T cell fraction (not recorded which).

DNA of the CDR3: TGTGCCATCGGGGTGGCAACTAGCACAGATACGCAGTATTTT. This codes for CAIGVATSTDTQYF. The chain is built from TRBV10-3 and TRBJ2-3; D is unclear. V was trimmed by 8 bases and J by 0 bases, leaving 12 bases between them. The CDR3 totals 14 residues. Germline CDR1 reads ENHRY; CDR2 reads SYGVKD.